One TCR beta chain is described in this entry. What it binds is not known. This entry is derived from a study of CD8 T cells in ankylosing spondylitis. Study-level points and caveats: Earlier literature documents some of the motif variants in reactive arthritis synovial fluid and blood. The study looked at matched synovial fluid samples from ankylosing spondylitis patients. Disease-linked clones were reported to be significantly enriched there. For ankylosing spondylitis blood, a TCR beta motif of about eight highly homologous variants appeared characteristic.

This CDR3 is 16 amino acids long. Germline V lookup: CDR1 SQVTM, CDR2 ANQGSEA. The V and J ends lost 7 bases and 2 bases, in that order; junction bases with no gene match: 17. One entry per CDR3 protein results from TCRdb running MiXCR on the 5' RACE reads. The sample has some 340,000 distinct CDR3 sequences, about 15% seen once. This sequence was found in a male donor with ankylosing spondylitis or in good health (not recorded which). Source material: blood, either unsorted or a sorted T cell fraction (not recorded which). The chain uses TRBV29-1 and TRBJ2-7, with 7 bases matching TRBD1. The CDR3 sequence is CSAGVDDRVVPYEQYF. For the CDR3, the DNA is TGCAGCGCTGGGGTCGATGACAGGGTCGTCCCCTACGAGCAGTACTTC.